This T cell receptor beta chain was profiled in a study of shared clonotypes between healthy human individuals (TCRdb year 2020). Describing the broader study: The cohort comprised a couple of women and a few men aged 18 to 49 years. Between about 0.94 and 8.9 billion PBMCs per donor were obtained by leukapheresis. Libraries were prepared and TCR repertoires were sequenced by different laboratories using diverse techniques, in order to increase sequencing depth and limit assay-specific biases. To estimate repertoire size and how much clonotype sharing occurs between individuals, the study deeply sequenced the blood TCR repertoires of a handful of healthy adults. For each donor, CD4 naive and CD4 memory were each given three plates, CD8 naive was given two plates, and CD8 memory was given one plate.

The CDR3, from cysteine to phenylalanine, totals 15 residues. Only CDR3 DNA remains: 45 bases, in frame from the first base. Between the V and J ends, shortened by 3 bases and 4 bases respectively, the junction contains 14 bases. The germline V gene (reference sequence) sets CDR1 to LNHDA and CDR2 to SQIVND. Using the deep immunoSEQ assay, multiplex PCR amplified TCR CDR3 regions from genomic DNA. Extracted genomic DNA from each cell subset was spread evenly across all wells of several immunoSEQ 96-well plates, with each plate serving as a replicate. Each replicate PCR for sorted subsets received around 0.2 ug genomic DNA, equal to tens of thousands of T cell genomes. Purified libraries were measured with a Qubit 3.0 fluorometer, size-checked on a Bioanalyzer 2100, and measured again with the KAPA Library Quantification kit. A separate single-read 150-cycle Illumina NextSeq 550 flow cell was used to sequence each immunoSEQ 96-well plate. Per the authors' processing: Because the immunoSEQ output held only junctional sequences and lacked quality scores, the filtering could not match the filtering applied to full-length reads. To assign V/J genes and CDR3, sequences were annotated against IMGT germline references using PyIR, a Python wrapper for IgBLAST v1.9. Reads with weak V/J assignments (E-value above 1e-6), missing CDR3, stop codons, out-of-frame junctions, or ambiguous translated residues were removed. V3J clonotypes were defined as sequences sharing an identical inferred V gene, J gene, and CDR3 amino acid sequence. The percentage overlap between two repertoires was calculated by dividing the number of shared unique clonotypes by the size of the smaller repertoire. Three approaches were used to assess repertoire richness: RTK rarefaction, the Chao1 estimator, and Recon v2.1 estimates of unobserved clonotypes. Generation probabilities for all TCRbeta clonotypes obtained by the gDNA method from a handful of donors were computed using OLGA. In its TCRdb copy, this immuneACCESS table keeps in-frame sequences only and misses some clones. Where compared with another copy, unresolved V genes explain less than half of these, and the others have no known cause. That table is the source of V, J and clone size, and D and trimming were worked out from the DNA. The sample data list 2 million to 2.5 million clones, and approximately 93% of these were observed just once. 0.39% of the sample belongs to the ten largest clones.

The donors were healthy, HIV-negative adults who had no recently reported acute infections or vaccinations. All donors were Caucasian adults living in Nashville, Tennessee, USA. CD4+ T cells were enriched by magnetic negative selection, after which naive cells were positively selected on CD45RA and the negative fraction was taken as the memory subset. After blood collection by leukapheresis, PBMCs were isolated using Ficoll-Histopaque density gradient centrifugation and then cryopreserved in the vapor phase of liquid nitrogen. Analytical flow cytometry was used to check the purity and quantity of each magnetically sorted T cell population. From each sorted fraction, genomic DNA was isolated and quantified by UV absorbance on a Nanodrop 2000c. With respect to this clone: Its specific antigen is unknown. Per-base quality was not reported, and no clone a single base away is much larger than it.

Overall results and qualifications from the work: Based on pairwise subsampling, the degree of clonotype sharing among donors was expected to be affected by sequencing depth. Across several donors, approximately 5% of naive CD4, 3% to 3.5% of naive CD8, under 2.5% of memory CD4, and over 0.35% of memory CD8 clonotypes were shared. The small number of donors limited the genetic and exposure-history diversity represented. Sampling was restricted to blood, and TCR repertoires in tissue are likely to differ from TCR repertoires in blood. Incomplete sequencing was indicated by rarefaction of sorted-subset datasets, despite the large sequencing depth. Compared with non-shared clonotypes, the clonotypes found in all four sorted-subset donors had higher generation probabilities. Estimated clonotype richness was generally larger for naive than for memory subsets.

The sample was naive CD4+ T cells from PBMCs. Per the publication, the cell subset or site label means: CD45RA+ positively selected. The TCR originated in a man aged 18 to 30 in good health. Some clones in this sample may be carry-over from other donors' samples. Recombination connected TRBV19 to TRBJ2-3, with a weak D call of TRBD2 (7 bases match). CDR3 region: CASSMLPGGPDTQYF. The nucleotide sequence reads TGTGCCAGTAGTATGCTTCCCGGGGGGCCAGATACGCAGTATTTT.